The entry that follows covers one T cell receptor (beta chain) sequence. The data were obtained in a study of blood T cell repertoires in COVID-19. Looking at the study overall: From T cells, B-cell-depleted T cells, or PBMCs came the material, which was cDNA or gDNA.

As handled by the study authors: How many nucleated cells were present was estimated from reference gene primer amplification. Profiling relied on immunoSEQ multiplex PCR, and the TCRdb table lists in-frame clones only, not all of them. For V, J and clone size, that table is used; D and trimming come from the DNA. The repertoire has 200,000 to 300,000 clones, roughly 88% of them found once; the top ten carry more than 25%. The germline V gene encodes CDR1 LGHDT and CDR2 YNNKEL (reference sequence). The CDR3 runs to 15 residues. J was trimmed by 5 bases and V by 4 bases; bases with no gene match: 10. The chain uses TRBV3-1 (or the pseudogene TRBV3-2) and TRBJ1-2; 7 nucleotides agree with TRBD1. The clonotype comes from a man aged 35-49 years with acute or convalescent COVID-19. The sample was peripheral blood. CDR3 amino acids: CASSPSGGLGYGYTF. CDR3 nucleotide sequence: TGTGCCAGCAGCCCTTCAGGGGGGCTCGGGTATGGCTACACCTTC.